This TCR beta chain was documented in a study of CD8+ T cells in alopecia areata. Study-wide background: At a dose of 5 to 10 mg twice daily, oral tofacitinib was given to treated patients. General study points: Scalp data also include sequences from resident alphabeta T cells of normal skin.

Sequencing used cDNA as its template, made by extracting RNA and reverse transcribing it. Profiled with immunoSEQ multiplex PCR; TCRdb holds only in-frame clones, not every one. The sample yields approximately 200,000 clones, around two fifths seen once. Documented treatment: oral pan-JAK inhibitor, 5-10 mg twice daily. Alopecia areata patients provided lesional scalp punch biopsies and peripheral blood, both collected for the study. A FACSAria was used to sort CD4+ and CD8+ T cells. These cells came from PBMCs. Germline V gene data show CDR1 as KGHSH and CDR2 as LQKENI. The ends were cut back, 3 bases at V and 1 base at J, with 7 bases in the middle. The CDR3 spans 13 residues. To note about this clone: Its antigen is unknown. Other nucleotide sequences from this sample produce the same CDR3.

The sequencing here drew on CD4+ T cells sorted from blood, taken around week 37, from a patient treated with tofacitinib. This chain joins TRBV18 and TRBJ2-7; D might be TRBD1 (6 bases). The sequence was obtained from a human donor with alopecia areata. For the CDR3, the DNA is TGTGCCAGCTCACCCGGACAGTCCTACGAGCAGTACTTC. As protein: CASSPGQSYEQYF. The variable domain in full, completed from reference TRBV18 and TRBJ2-7, reads NAGVMQNPRHLVRRRGQEARLRCSPMKGHSHVYWYRQLPEEGLKFMVYLQKENIIDESGMPKERFSAEFPKEGPSILRIQQVVRGDSAAYFCASSPGQSYEQYFGPGTRLTVT.